This paragraph covers one T cell receptor (beta chain) sequence. Its target is unknown. There are 14 residues in the CDR3. The germline V gene encodes CDR1 SGHTA and CDR2 FQGNSA. This sample is drawn from a study of blood T cells in healthy people across ages. Findings and limits, study-wide: More naive CD4+ cells and higher diversity were found in long-lived than in aged donors. Reliance upon unsorted PBMCs precluded definitive naive versus antigen-experienced comparison.

A J-beta primer mix and a sample-barcoded 5' primer were used in a second PCR of roughly 6 to 12 cycles. Each CDR3 protein gets one entry after TCRdb re-called the 5' RACE reads with MiXCR. The data show some 1.5 million distinct CDR3 sequences, with 28% seen just once and 7.7% held by the top ten. This chain links TRBV7-2 with TRBJ2-7; weak D call: TRBD1 (5 bases). Judging by the DNA end, TRBJ2-5 fits better; the J call may be wrong. This clonotype was sampled from a woman in her twenties or thirties in good health. Sequencing was performed on blood. The CDR3 coding sequence is TGTGCCAGCAGCCAAAGCAACAGGTGGGGGACCCAGTACTTC. It is translated as CASSQSNRWGTQYF.